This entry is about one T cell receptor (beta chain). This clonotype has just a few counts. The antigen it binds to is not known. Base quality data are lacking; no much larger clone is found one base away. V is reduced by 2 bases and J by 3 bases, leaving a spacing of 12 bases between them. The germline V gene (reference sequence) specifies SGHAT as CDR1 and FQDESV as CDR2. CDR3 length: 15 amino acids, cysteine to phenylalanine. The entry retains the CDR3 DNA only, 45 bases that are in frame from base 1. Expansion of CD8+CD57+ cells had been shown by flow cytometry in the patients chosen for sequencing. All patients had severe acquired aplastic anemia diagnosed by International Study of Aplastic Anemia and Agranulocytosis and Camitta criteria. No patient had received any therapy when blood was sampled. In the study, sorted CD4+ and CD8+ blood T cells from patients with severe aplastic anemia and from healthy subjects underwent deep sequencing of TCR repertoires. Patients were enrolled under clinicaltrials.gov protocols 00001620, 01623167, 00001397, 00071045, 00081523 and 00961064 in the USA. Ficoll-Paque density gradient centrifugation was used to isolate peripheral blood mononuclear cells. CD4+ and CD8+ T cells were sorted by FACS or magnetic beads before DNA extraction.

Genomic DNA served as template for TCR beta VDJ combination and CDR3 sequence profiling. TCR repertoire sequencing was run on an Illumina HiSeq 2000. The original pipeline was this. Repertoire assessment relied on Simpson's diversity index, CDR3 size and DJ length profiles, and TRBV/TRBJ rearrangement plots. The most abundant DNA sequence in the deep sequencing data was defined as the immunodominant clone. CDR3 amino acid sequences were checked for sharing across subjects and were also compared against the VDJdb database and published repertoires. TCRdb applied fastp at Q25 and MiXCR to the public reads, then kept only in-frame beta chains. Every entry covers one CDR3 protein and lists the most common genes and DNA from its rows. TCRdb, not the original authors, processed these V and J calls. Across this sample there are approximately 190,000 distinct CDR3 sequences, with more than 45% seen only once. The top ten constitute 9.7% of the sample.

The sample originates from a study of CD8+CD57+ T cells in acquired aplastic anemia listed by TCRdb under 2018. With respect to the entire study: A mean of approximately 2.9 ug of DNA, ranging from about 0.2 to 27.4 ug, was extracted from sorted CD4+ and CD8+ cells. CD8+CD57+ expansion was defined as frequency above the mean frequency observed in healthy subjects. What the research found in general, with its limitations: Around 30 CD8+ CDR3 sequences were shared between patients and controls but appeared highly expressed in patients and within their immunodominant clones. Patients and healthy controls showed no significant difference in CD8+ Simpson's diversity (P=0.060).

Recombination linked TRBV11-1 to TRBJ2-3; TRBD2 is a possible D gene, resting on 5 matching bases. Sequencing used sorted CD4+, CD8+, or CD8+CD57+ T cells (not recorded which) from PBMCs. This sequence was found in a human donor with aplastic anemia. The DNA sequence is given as TGTGCCAGCAGCTTACCCAACGGACTGACAGATACGCAGTATTTT. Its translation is CASSLPNGLTDTQYF.